Listed here are 16 T cell receptor beta chains from one sample, sequenced in a study of blood T cell repertoires in COVID-19. The method was immunoSEQ multiplex PCR; TCRdb's version includes in-frame clones alone and lacks a portion of them. Altogether about 250,000 clones are present, just over 85% being singletons, with the ten largest covering around 1.5%. The sequencing input was peripheral blood. All receptors derive from a man at least 80 years old with acute or convalescent COVID-19.

In its sample, this clone was seen once. The chain uses TRBV19 and TRBJ1-4, with D possibly TRBD1 on 6 matching bases. Germline CDR1 LNHDA, CDR2 SQIVND (reference sequence). This CDR3 contains 13 residues. Trimming took 5 bases from V and 8 from J, leaving 12 bases between them. The CDR3, as DNA: TGTGCCAGTAGTCGACAGGTGGACGAAAAACTGTTTTTT. It yields the protein CASSRQVDEKLFF.

The chain carries TRBV4-1 and TRBJ2-4; D may be TRBD1 (6 bases). Germline V lookup: CDR1 MGHRA, CDR2 YSYEKL. Trimming took off 2 bases at V and 7 bases at J, with 12 bases between the two ends. The CDR3 extends over 14 amino acids. The CDR3 sequence: CASSQTTGFNIQYF. CDR3 coding DNA: TGCGCCAGCAGCCAAACAACAGGGTTCAACATTCAGTACTTC.

A single count supports this clone. The chain has TRBV7-9 and TRBJ2-1; D is unresolved. CDR3 length: 14 residues. CDR1 and CDR2 from the germline V gene are SEHNR and FQNEAQ (reference sequence). Deletions cut 7 bases from V and 2 bases from J, with 12 bases between. CDR3 amino acids: CASIRSAPYNEQFF. In nucleotides, the CDR3 is TGTGCCAGCATACGGAGTGCCCCCTACAATGAGCAGTTCTTC.

J is TRBJ1-6 and V is TRBV27; no clear D. V lost 3 bases, J lost 3 bases, and 9 bases lay in between. The CDR3 consists of 15 residues. Germline V gene lookup returns CDR1 MNHEY and CDR2 SMNVEV (reference sequence). The CDR3 coding sequence is TGTGCCAGCAGTTTGTGGGAGAACTATAATTCACCCCTCCACTTT. This codes for CASSLWENYNSPLHF.

The chain combines TRBV6-1 with TRBJ2-7, with 10 bases that match TRBD1. The V segment lost 2 bases and the J segment 4 bases; nucleotides outside the gene matches: 5. This CDR3 is 15 amino acids long. Germline CDR1 is MNHNS and CDR2 is SASEGT. CDR3 in DNA: TGTGCCAGCAGTGAAATTGGGACAGGGGCGTACGAGCAGTACTTC. Protein product: CASSEIGTGAYEQYF.

The chain employs TRBV14 and TRBJ2-3, with a weak D call TRBD2 (6 bases). This CDR3 spans 14 amino acids. CDR1 SGHDN and CDR2 FVKESK come from the germline V gene. Trimming stripped 4 bases from V and 7 bases from J, with 15 bases between. CDR3 sequence (DNA): TGTGCCAGCAGCCTGGGAGGTTCGGCGAATACGCAGTATTTT. As protein: CASSLGGSANTQYF.

The J gene is TRBJ1-5, the V gene TRBV7-2; D not certain. The germline gives CDR1 SGHTA, CDR2 FQGNSA. CDR3 size: 15 residues. Deletions cut 3 bases from V and 4 bases from J, with 13 bases between. CDR3 protein: CASSLTTFPNQPQHF. The CDR3 region has the DNA TGTGCCAGCAGCTTGACGACATTCCCGAATCAGCCCCAGCATTTT. Filled out from reference TRBV7-2 and TRBJ1-5, the complete variable domain reads GAGVSQSPSNKVTEKGKDVELRCDPISGHTALYWYRQSLGQGLEFLIYFQGNSAPDKSGLPSDRFSAERTGGSVSTLTIQRTQQEDSAVYLCASSLTTFPNQPQHFGDGTRLSIL.

The V gene is TRBV28, the J gene TRBJ1-2; 7 bases align to TRBD1. Germline assignment: CDR1 MDHEN and CDR2 SYDVKM. Germline trimming cut 5 bases from V and 7 bases from J; bases unmatched to any gene: 4. The CDR3 loop spans 12 amino acids. The CDR3 loop is CASSVQGGGYTF. The CDR3 DNA follows: TGTGCCAGCAGTGTGCAGGGGGGTGGCTACACCTTC.

This chain links TRBV19 with TRBJ1-1, with 11 bases matching TRBD1. This CDR3 comprises 17 residues. The germline gives CDR1 LNHDA, CDR2 SQIVND (reference sequence). V was pared by 4 bases and J by 4 bases, with 11 bases of the junction left unmatched. The CDR3 coding sequence is TGTGCCAGTAGTAGACTCGGGACAGGGGGTGGGCGCACTGAAGCTTTCTTT. Translation: CASSRLGTGGGRTEAFF.

This clone was seen once. This chain connects TRBV20-1 to TRBJ2-7; D not certain. The CDR3 length is 11 residues. Germline V lookup: CDR1 DFQATT, CDR2 SNEGSKA (reference sequence). Trimming removed 5 bases from V and 3 bases from J, with 8 bases in between. The chain's CDR3 is CSAPRIYEQYF. In DNA, the CDR3 is TGCAGTGCTCCCAGAATCTACGAGCAGTACTTC.

The rearrangement joins TRBV18 to TRBJ1-5; D not certain. The CDR3 runs 13 residues. Germline CDR1 reads KGHSH; CDR2 reads LQKENI. V lost 2 bases and J 5 bases, leaving 7 bases between the germline ends. CDR3 sequence (DNA): TGTGCCAGCTCACCAGAGTACGATCAGCCCCAGCATTTT. Translated, it gives CASSPEYDQPQHF.

The genes are TRBV5-1 and TRBJ1-4, with D perhaps TRBD1 (6 bases). V shed 1 base and J shed 8 bases, with 18 bases lying between them. The CDR3 totals 16 residues. Germline V gives CDR1 SGHRS, CDR2 YFSETQ. The CDR3 DNA is TGCGCCAGCAGCTTGAGCTGGACAGTAGCTCGAGAAAAACTGTTTTTT. This encodes CASSLSWTVAREKLFF. Based on the CDR3 plus reference TRBV5-1 and TRBJ1-4, the full variable domain is KAGVTQTPRYLIKTRGQQVTLSCSPISGHRSVSWYQQTPGQGLQFLFEYFSETQRNKGNFPGRFSGRQFSNSRSEMNVSTLELGDSALYLCASSLSWTVAREKLFFGSGTQLSVL.

Concerning this clone: The identical CDR3 is also encoded by other nucleotide sequences in the sample. The rearrangement uses TRBV7-2 and TRBJ2-7, with D unclear. Trimming pared 5 bases from V and 0 bases from J, leaving 5 bases between. The CDR3 covers 12 residues. Germline values: CDR1 SGHTA, CDR2 FQGNSA. In nucleotides, the CDR3 is TGTGCCAGCAGCCCATCCTCCTACGAGCAGTACTTC. The encoded protein is CASSPSSYEQYF.

In its sample, this clone was seen once. V is TRBV6-5 and J is TRBJ1-2; D is unresolved. CDR1 and CDR2 (germline): MNHEY, SVGAGI. Trimming removed 4 bases from V and 8 bases from J, with 11 bases in between. This CDR3 is 12 amino acids long. The CDR3 loop is CASSSPPRGYTF. DNA of the CDR3: TGTGCCAGCAGTTCCCCCCCACGGGGCTACACCTTC.

This sequence joins TRBV6-4 and TRBJ1-5; D perhaps matches TRBD1 (5 bases). Germline-derived CDR1 and CDR2 are MRHNA and SNTAGT. V shed 2 bases and J shed 0 bases, with 14 bases lying between them. This CDR3 spans 17 amino acids. The CDR3 bases are TGTGCCAGCAGTGACAAGGAGACAGAGTATAGCAATCAGCCCCAGCATTTT. Translated: CASSDKETEYSNQPQHF.

The chain is built from TRBV20-1 and TRBJ1-2; D not certain. The CDR3 is made up of 13 amino acids. CDR1 DFQATT and CDR2 SNEGSKA come from the germline V gene (reference sequence). The V end lost 3 bases, the J end lost 4 bases, and 12 bases lay between the germline ends. The CDR3 is CSASEQALYGYTF. As DNA, the CDR3 is TGCAGTGCTAGTGAGCAGGCACTCTATGGCTACACCTTC.